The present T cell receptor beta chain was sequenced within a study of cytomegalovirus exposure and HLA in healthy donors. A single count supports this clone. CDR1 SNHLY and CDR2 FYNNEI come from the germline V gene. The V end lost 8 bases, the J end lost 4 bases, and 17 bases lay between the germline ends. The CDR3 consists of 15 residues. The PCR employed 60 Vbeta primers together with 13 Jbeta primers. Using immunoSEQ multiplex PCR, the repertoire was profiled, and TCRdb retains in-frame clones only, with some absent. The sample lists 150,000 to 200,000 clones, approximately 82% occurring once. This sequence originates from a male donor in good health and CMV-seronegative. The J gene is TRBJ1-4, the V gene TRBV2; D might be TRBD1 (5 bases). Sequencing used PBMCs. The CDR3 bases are TGTGCCAGCTTGGGGCCGGACACTCATAATGAAAAACTGTTTTTT. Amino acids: CASLGPDTHNEKLFF.